These T cell receptor beta chains were read from a single sample in a study of Graves' ophthalmopathy and Graves' hyperthyroidism. TCRdb re-derived calls from the multiplex PCR reads in MiXCR, one entry per CDR3 protein. Of hundreds of thousands of distinct CDR3 sequences in the sample, 22% were seen once. The specimen was peripheral blood. These TCRs come from a woman aged 18-35 years with stable Graves' hyperthyroidism. Some clones in this sample may be carry-over from other donors' samples. Each CDR3 is given with its conserved first and last residue. D genes are given only for firm matches. Clone size, where shown, is once, few, many, or a class for clones that have expanded.

J,D,V,size,DNA,CDR3
TRBJ1-2,TRBD1,TRBV20-1,many,TGCAGTGCCGCGACAGGGGCCTATGGCTACACCTTC,CSAATGAYGYTF
TRBJ2-7,NA,TRBV7-3,many,TGTGCCAGCAGCTTAAACAGGAACAACGAGCAGTACTTC,CASSLNRNNEQYF
TRBJ1-1,NA,TRBV19,NA,TGTGCCAGTAGTAAAGACATGACAGAGATGAACACTGAAGCTTTCTTT,CASSKDMTEMNTEAFF
TRBJ1-1,NA,TRBV11-2,NA,TGTGCCAGCAGCTTAGATCGTGTAGGCCTGAACACTGAAGCTTTCTTT,CASSLDRVGLNTEAFF
TRBJ2-7,NA,TRBV20-1,many,TGCAGTGCTAGAGTGGGCGGGGAGCAGTACTTC,CSARVGGEQYF
TRBJ1-1,NA,TRBV20-1,NA,TGCAGTGCCCCTGGGACGGCCTCCACTGAAGCTTTCTTT,CSAPGTASTEAFF
TRBJ1-1,TRBD1,TRBV5-1,few,TGCGCCAGCAGTCCGGGGACAGAGGGGTACACTGAAGCTTTCTTT,CASSPGTEGYTEAFF
TRBJ2-7,TRBD2,TRBV6-1,NA,TGTGCCAGCAGAAGAGGGGAGGGACTAGCGGGAGTAGGCGAGCAGTACTTC,CASRRGEGLAGVGEQYF
TRBJ1-1,NA,TRBV6-1,few,TGTGCCAGCAGTGAAAGGGTCACGCACACCACTGAAGCTTTCTTT,CASSERVTHTTEAFF
TRBJ2-2,NA,TRBV2,many,TGTGCCAGCAGTGATTCGGGGCGCAGTTTACCCGGGGAGCTGTTTTTT,CASSDSGRSLPGELFF
TRBJ1-1,NA,TRBV3-1,NA,TGTGCCAGCAGCCAAGTCGGCGGGGACACTGAAGCTTTCTTT,CASSQVGGDTEAFF
TRBJ2-7,TRBD1,TRBV29-1,NA,TGCAGCGTTGCTGACAGGGGCTTCTACGAGCAGTACTTC,CSVADRGFYEQYF
TRBJ1-1,TRBD1,TRBV6-2/TRBV6-3,many,TGTGCCAGCAGCACACAGGGGCACAACACTGAAGCTTTCTTT,CASSTQGHNTEAFF
TRBJ2-5,TRBD2,TRBV7-9,NA,TGTGCCAGCAGCTTATCCACTCGGGGGGGTCCAGAGACCCAGTACTTC,CASSLSTRGGPETQYF
TRBJ2-7,TRBD1,TRBV12-3/TRBV12-4,many,TGTGCCAGCAGTTTGACAGGGGGAATCTACGAGCAGTACTTC,CASSLTGGIYEQYF
TRBJ2-2,NA,TRBV12-3/TRBV12-4,NA,TGTGCCAGCACCATGACAGGACGACCGAACACCGGGGAGCTGTTTTTT,CASTMTGRPNTGELFF
TRBJ2-7,TRBD1,TRBV6-1,few,TGTGCCAGCAGTACCAGGACAGGGCGATCCTACGAGCAGTACTTC,CASSTRTGRSYEQYF
TRBJ1-5,NA,TRBV6-2/TRBV6-3,NA,TGTGCCAGCAGTTCACCCTCGGACCGGGCCGGGCCCCAGCATTTT,CASSSPSDRAGPQHF
TRBJ1-5,TRBD1,TRBV5-1,NA,TGCGCCAGCAGCAAGACAGGGGCCCCTAATCAGCCCCAGCATTTT,CASSKTGAPNQPQHF